This is a list of T cell receptor beta chains from one sample in a study of CD8 T cell repertoires and HIV-1 epitope variants. Produced via immunoSEQ multiplex PCR; TCRdb's table is partial and in-frame only. The sample has 4,500 to 6,500 clones, approximately 72% seen once. Their antigens are not known. Sequenced input: cultured CD8+ T cells derived from PBMCs. The receptors were gathered from a male donor with HIV. Each CDR3 is given with its conserved first and last residue. The order of the fields is CDR3 length, clone size, V gene, J gene, D gene, CDR3 DNA, CDR3 protein. A D gene is named only where the DNA matches it firmly. Some rows have no size entry. The others give once, few or many, or a class for an expanded clone.

>19|.|TRBV5-5|TRBJ2-3|TRBD1
TGTGCCAGCAGTCTTCTTCCCGGTCAGGGGGCGGAAAGCACAGATACGCAGTATTTT
CASSLLPGQGAESTDTQYF
>14|.|TRBV29-1|TRBJ1-2|.
TGCAGCGTTGAAGATATGGGGGGCGTGGATGGCTACACCTTC
CSVEDMGGVDGYTF
>12|.|TRBV7-2|TRBJ1-2|.
TGTGCCAGCAGCTTAGACACCTATGGCTACACCTTC
CASSLDTYGYTF
>17|.|TRBV27|TRBJ2-3|TRBD2
TGTGCCAGCAGTTTAGTCCTAGCGGGAGGGCCGGCGGATACGCAGTATTTT
CASSLVLAGGPADTQYF
>16|.|TRBV7-1|TRBJ2-1|.
TGTGCCAGCAGCTTAGCGGGACAGGGCTCCTACAATGAGCAGTTCTTC
CASSLAGQGSYNEQFF
>14|large|TRBV7-9|TRBJ1-5|.
TGTGCCAGCAGCCCGAGCTATAGCAATCAGCCCCAGCATTTT
CASSPSYSNQPQHF
>15|.|TRBV19|TRBJ2-7|.
TGTGCCAGTAGTATCTTTTACGGCAGCTCCTACGAGCAGTACTTC
CASSIFYGSSYEQYF
>11|once|TRBV11-2|TRBJ2-5|.
TGTGCCAGCAGCAATATGGAGACCCAGTACTTC
CASSNMETQYF
>16|few|TRBV9|TRBJ2-7|TRBD2
TGTGCCAGCAGCGTAGGACTAGCGAGGTATTCCTACGAGCAGTACTTC
CASSVGLARYSYEQYF
>13|.|TRBV6-5|TRBJ2-7|.
TGTGCCACCCTAGGGGACTCTACTTACGAGCAGTACTTC
CATLGDSTYEQYF
>17|once|TRBV15|TRBJ1-1|.
TGTGCCACCAGCAGAGGGTTAGTCGGTGAGATGAACACTGAAGCTTTCTTT
CATSRGLVGEMNTEAFF
>15|.|TRBV7-9|TRBJ2-3|.
TGTGCCAGCAGCTTAGTTGAGCAGCGCACAGATACGCAGTATTTT
CASSLVEQRTDTQYF
>16|once|TRBV7-9|TRBJ2-7|.
TGTGCCAGCAGCTTAGGAGGCCAGATTTTCGACTACGAGCAGTACTTC
CASSLGGQIFDYEQYF
>12|few|TRBV5-6|TRBJ2-7|.
TGTGCCAGCAGCTTGCTCGCGGACGAGCAGTACTTC
CASSLLADEQYF
>14|.|TRBV9|TRBJ2-7|.
TGTGCCAGCAGCGTGGTTCCAAGCTCCTACGAGCAGTACTTC
CASSVVPSSYEQYF
>13|.|TRBV27|TRBJ2-7|TRBD1
TGTGCCAGCGCACCGGGACAGTCCTACGAGCAGTACTTC
CASAPGQSYEQYF
>12|.|TRBV5-6|TRBJ2-7|.
TGTGCCAGCAGCTTCGCCGAGTACGAGCAGTACTTC
CASSFAEYEQYF
>15|.|TRBV9|TRBJ2-1|TRBD2
TGTGCCAGCAGTACTACTAGCGGGGGGGCTAATGAGCAGTTCTTC
CASSTTSGGANEQFF
>14|.|TRBV2|TRBJ2-1|.
TGTGCCAGCAGTGAAGCGGGCGGCTACAATGAGCAGTTCTTC
CASSEAGGYNEQFF
>16|.|TRBV7-3|TRBJ1-5|.
TGTGCCAGCAGCCCAAGGCCGCGGGTGATCAATCAGCCCCAGCATTTT
CASSPRPRVINQPQHF
>15|.|TRBV28|TRBJ1-1|.
TGTGCCAGCGTCCACCCGCGGCGGATGAACACTGAAGCTTTCTTT
CASVHPRRMNTEAFF
>16|.|TRBV7-3|TRBJ1-1|.
TGTGCCAGCAGCTTAACACCCCTGGGGGAGGGAACTGAAGCTTTCTTT
CASSLTPLGEGTEAFF
>13|.|TRBV2|TRBJ2-7|.
TGTGCCAGCAGAGACACGGGCGCCTACGAGCAGTACTTC
CASRDTGAYEQYF
>13|.|TRBV6-5|TRBJ2-7|TRBD2
TGTGCCAGCAGTCGGACTAGTCGCTACGAGCAGTACTTC
CASSRTSRYEQYF
>16|.|TRBV12-2|TRBJ2-2|.
TGTGCAAGTCGCTTAGCCTGGCGGGAGGACACCGGGGAGCTGTTTTTT
CASRLAWREDTGELFF
>13|few|TRBV30|TRBJ1-1|.
TGTGCCTGGGCCGTACAGGGGAACACTGAAGCTTTCTTT
CAWAVQGNTEAFF
>11|.|TRBV27|TRBJ1-6|TRBD1
TGTGCCAGCAGTTCCGGGACAGCCCTCCACTTT
CASSSGTALHF
>14|.|TRBV28|TRBJ2-7|TRBD2
TGTGCCAGCAGTTTAGGCGGGGGGGCCTACGAGCAGTACTTC
CASSLGGGAYEQYF
>14|.|TRBV27|TRBJ2-1|.
TGTGCCAGCACCCCTCCAGGGTTTGCCAATGAGCAGTTCTTC
CASTPPGFANEQFF
>11|.|TRBV9|TRBJ1-1|.
TGTGCCAGCCGGAGGGGGACTGAAGCTTTCTTT
CASRRGTEAFF
>14|few|TRBV10-3|TRBJ2-7|TRBD1
TGTGCCATCAGTGTGGGAGGACAGGGGGGCGAGCAGTACTTC
CAISVGGQGGEQYF
>16|.|TRBV9|TRBJ2-3|TRBD1
TGTGCCAGCAGCGTGAATGGACAGGGGGGCGAAGATACGCAGTATTTT
CASSVNGQGGEDTQYF
>13|.|TRBV6-5|TRBJ1-1|.
TGTGCCAGCAGGGACCAGATGAACACTGAAGCTTTCTTT
CASRDQMNTEAFF
>15|.|TRBV6-5|TRBJ2-1|.
TGTGCCAGCAGTTACAAAGGGAATGGAGGAAATGAGCAGTTCTTC
CASSYKGNGGNEQFF
>15|.|TRBV9|TRBJ2-3|.
TGTGCCAGCAGCCCTTTCTCGGTAAGCACAGATACGCAGTATTTT
CASSPFSVSTDTQYF
>16|.|TRBV7-9|TRBJ2-2|.
TGTGCCAGCAGCCCTATTCGGACACCTAACACCGGGGAGCTGTTTTTT
CASSPIRTPNTGELFF
>12|few|TRBV5-4|TRBJ1-2|.
TGTGCCAGCAGCTTGGGGACCCGGGGCTACACCTTC
CASSLGTRGYTF
>15|.|TRBV7-9|TRBJ1-1|.
TGTGCCAGCAGCTCAGGGGAGAAAGCGTACACTGAAGCTTTCTTT
CASSSGEKAYTEAFF
>13|few|TRBV10-2|TRBJ1-2|.
TGCGCCAGCAGTGATACAGGAAACTATGGCTACACCTTC
CASSDTGNYGYTF
>12|.|TRBV29-1|TRBJ2-7|.
TGCAGCGTTGAAGCCGATTACTACGAGCAGTACTTC
CSVEADYYEQYF
>17|.|TRBV10-3|TRBJ2-5|.
TGTGCCATCAGTGAACTCGACAGGGAGGTTGGGCAAGAGACCCAGTACTTC
CAISELDREVGQETQYF
>13|.|TRBV4-1|TRBJ2-5|.
TGCGCCAGCAGCTCCCTTCTCACGGAGACCCAGTACTTC
CASSSLLTETQYF
>15|.|TRBV28|TRBJ1-4|.
TGTGCCAGCGGGACTCTGGGGGGAACTAATGAAAAACTGTTTTTT
CASGTLGGTNEKLFF
>15|.|TRBV13|TRBJ2-7|TRBD1
TGTGCCAGCAGCTTAGGCGGGGACAGGGCCTACGAGCAGTACTTC
CASSLGGDRAYEQYF
>14|.|TRBV29-1|TRBJ2-7|.
TGCAGCGTTGAAGAGTGGAGCTCGAGCTACGAGCAGTACTTC
CSVEEWSSSYEQYF